A single sample gave rise to the 28 T cell receptor beta chains below, sequenced in a study of shared clonotypes between healthy human individuals. The repertoire was sequenced with immunoSEQ multiplex PCR; TCRdb's copy has only in-frame clones and lacks some. Here the sample spans about 560,000 clones, roughly four fifths being singletons. Specimen: PBMCs. These receptors were taken from a woman aged 40 to 50 in good health. Some clones in this sample may be carry-over from other donors' samples.

This clone was seen only a few times. The CDR3: CASSEGLAGGYEQYF. The CDR3 nucleotides are TGTGCCAGCAGTGAGGGACTAGCGGGGGGCTACGAGCAGTACTTC. V and J are TRBV6-1 and TRBJ2-7; TRBD2 aligns across 15 bases. Trimming took 3 bases from V and 3 from J; bases not matched to a gene: 0. Germline values: CDR1 MNHNS, CDR2 SASEGT. The CDR3 runs 15 residues.

This clone was seen a single time. The genes are TRBV2 and TRBJ1-4; weak D call: TRBD1 (5 bases). Trimming stripped 6 bases from V and 17 bases from J, with 19 bases between. Germline CDR1 reads SNHLY; CDR2 reads FYNNEI. The CDR3 totals 12 residues. In DNA form, the CDR3 reads TGTGCCAGCAGCGCCCCCGCGGGGACTTGTTTTTTT. Protein product: CASSAPAGTCFF. Complete variable domain (other parts from reference TRBV2 and TRBJ1-4): EPEVTQTPSHQVTQMGQEVILRCVPISNHLYFYWYRQILGQKVEFLVSFYNNEISEKSEIFDDQFSVERPDGSNFTLKIRSTKLEDSAMYFCASSAPAGTCFFGSGTQLSVL.

This clone was seen a single time. The chain uses TRBV13 and TRBJ2-7; the D is unclear. The CDR3 length is 14 residues. CDR1 PRHDT and CDR2 FYEKMQ come from the germline V gene (reference sequence). V was clipped by 0 bases and J by 4 bases, with 10 bases between them. The CDR3 here is CASSLGPVLYEQYF. The CDR3 nucleotides are TGTGCCAGCAGCTTAGGTCCAGTTCTGTACGAGCAGTACTTC.

This clone has just a few counts. The chain carries TRBV11-2 and TRBJ2-5; D possibly corresponds to TRBD2 (6 bases). The germline V gene encodes CDR1 SGHAT and CDR2 FQNNGV. Trimming took 0 bases from V and 1 from J, leaving 9 bases between them. The CDR3 loop spans 15 amino acids. The DNA for the CDR3 is TGTGCCAGCAGCTTAGATGGAGGGACCCAAGAGACCCAGTACTTC. Translating it yields CASSLDGGTQETQYF.

This clone was seen a few times. The CDR3 spells CASSTSGTTDTQYF. CDR3 bases: TGTGCCAGCAGCACTAGCGGGACCACAGATACGCAGTATTTT. V is TRBV7-2 and J is TRBJ2-3; 10 nucleotides match TRBD2. CDR1 and CDR2 (germline): SGHTA, FQGNSA. The length of the CDR3 is 14 residues. Trimming removed 5 bases from V and 2 bases from J; junction bases left unmatched: 1.

The chain links TRBV4-2 to TRBJ2-1; no reliable D call. The CDR3 runs 16 residues. In germline, CDR1 is LGHNA, CDR2 YNFKEQ. V gave up 0 bases and J gave up 8 bases, with 17 bases separating them. CDR3 amino acids: CASSQDQTSPWDEQFF. The CDR3 DNA reads as TGTGCCAGCAGCCAAGATCAAACAAGTCCTTGGGATGAGCAGTTCTTC.

J is TRBJ2-2 and V is TRBV14; D may correspond to TRBD1 or TRBD2 (5 bases each). CDR3 length: 14 residues. The V gene lost 4 bases and the J gene lost 6 bases, with 12 bases spanning the gap. CDR1 and CDR2 (germline): SGHDN, FVKESK. CDR3 DNA sequence: TGTGCCAGCAGCCGCACTAGGGGATCCGGGGAGCTGTTTTTT. Its translation: CASSRTRGSGELFF.

This clone was counted between two and nine times. The rearrangement joins TRBV7-6 to TRBJ2-5, with D maybe TRBD1 (5 bases). Germline V gene sequence: CDR1 SGHVS, CDR2 FNYEAQ. Trimming shortened V by 1 base and J by 2 bases, and 8 bases separated the two germline ends. This CDR3 comprises 14 residues. CDR3: CASSLGGPQETQYF. The CDR3 DNA reads TGTGCCAGCAGCTTAGGGGGCCCGCAAGAGACCCAGTACTTC.

V is TRBV29-1 and J is TRBJ2-1; TRBD1 is a possible D gene (6 bases). The CDR3 runs 15 residues. Germline CDR1 reads SQVTM; CDR2 reads ANQGSEA. Trimming left V 6 bases short and J 3 bases short, with 18 bases between. The CDR3 loop reads CSVGGQMGVYNEQFF. CDR3 coding DNA: TGCAGCGTGGGCGGACAGATGGGAGTCTACAATGAGCAGTTCTTC.

The table lists this clone with a count of one. The chain links TRBV7-6 to TRBJ2-3; TRBD1 agrees at 7 bases. The junction had 15 bases not matched to a gene; V was cut back by 5 bases and J by 4 bases. CDR3 size: 17 residues. Germline lookup yields CDR1 SGHVS and CDR2 FNYEAQ. The chain's CDR3 is CASSVGINRGVADTQYF. DNA of the CDR3: TGTGCCAGCAGCGTAGGCATAAACAGGGGTGTAGCAGATACGCAGTATTTT.

This clone was seen ten or more times. V usage is TRBV28 and J usage is TRBJ1-3; D is uncertain. Germline V gene lookup returns CDR1 MDHEN and CDR2 SYDVKM. V gave up 8 bases and J gave up 4 bases, with 21 bases separating them. This CDR3 comprises 16 residues. CDR3 coding DNA: TGTGCCAGCGGAGCGGGCGGAGGGTGGTTGGGAAACACCATATATTTT. This gives the protein CASGAGGGWLGNTIYF.

V usage is TRBV30 and J usage is TRBJ1-3; tentative D call: TRBD1 (6 bases). The CDR3 loop spans 14 amino acids. V shed 4 bases and J shed 2 bases, with 12 bases lying between them. Germline V gives CDR1 GTSNPN, CDR2 SVGIG (reference sequence). CDR3 nucleotides: TGTGCCTGGACCACAGGGTTTGCTGGAAACACCATATATTTT. It yields the protein CAWTTGFAGNTIYF.

The V call is TRBV10-2, the J call TRBJ2-5, with 7 bases aligning to TRBD2. Germline assignment: CDR1 WSHSY and CDR2 SAAADI. This CDR3 is built from 17 residues. V lost 4 bases to trimming and J lost 5 bases; unmatched junction nucleotides: 16. CDR3 sequence reads: CASSASITSVSEETQYF. CDR3 DNA sequence: TGCGCCAGCAGTGCGTCTATAACTAGCGTTTCCGAGGAGACCCAGTACTTC.

This clone was picked up a small number of times. The V gene is TRBV5-1, the J gene TRBJ1-1; weak D call: TRBD1 (6 bases). From germline, CDR1 is SGHRS and CDR2 YFSETQ. CDR3 length equals 17 residues. The V end lost 2 bases, the J end lost 4 bases, and 21 bases lay between the germline ends. CDR3 sequence reads: CASSFFPRGGHGTEAFF. The CDR3 coding sequence is TGCGCCAGCAGCTTTTTCCCCCGCGGGGGGCACGGCACTGAAGCTTTCTTT.

The chain carries TRBV6-5 and TRBJ2-7, with 9 bases aligning to TRBD1. After removal of 9 bases from V and 5 bases from J, the junction contained 5 bases not matched to a gene. This CDR3 is built from 12 residues. Germline lookup yields CDR1 MNHEY and CDR2 SVGAGI. The CDR3 bases are TGTGCCAGTACAGGGGGCTTAAACGAGCAGTACTTC. Amino acid sequence: CASTGGLNEQYF.

J is TRBJ1-1 and V is TRBV29-1, with 9 bases lining up with TRBD1. The CDR3 contains 12 residues. Germline V CDR1 and CDR2: SQVTM, ANQGSEA. The V and J ends lost 4 bases and 4 bases, in that order; junction bases with no gene match: 1. The chain's CDR3 is CSVGGQGTEAFF. In nucleotides, the CDR3 is TGCAGCGTTGGGGGACAGGGCACTGAAGCTTTCTTT.

This sequence joins TRBV19 and TRBJ2-7, with 9 bases fitting TRBD2. V dropped 3 bases and J dropped 5; count of bases not matched to a gene: 8. The CDR3 runs to 15 residues. CDR1 LNHDA and CDR2 SQIVND come from the germline V gene (reference sequence). The CDR3 DNA reads TGTGCCAGTAGTATTACCGCGGGAGGGCCCAACGAGCAGTACTTC. This codes for CASSITAGGPNEQYF. Complete variable domain (other parts from reference TRBV19 and TRBJ2-7): DGGITQSPKYLFRKEGQNVTLSCEQNLNHDAMYWYRQDPGQGLRLIYYSQIVNDFQKGDIAEGYSVSREKKESFPLTVTSAQKNPTAFYLCASSITAGGPNEQYFGPGTRLTVT.

Of note for this clone: A read error is possible here, since a much larger clone lies one base away. The chain combines TRBV10-3 with TRBJ2-7, with 7 bases that match TRBD2. Trimming cost V 3 bases and J 9 bases; bases outside gene matches: 8. The germline V gene has CDR1 ENHRY and CDR2 SYGVKD. The CDR3 spans 13 residues. CDR3 residues: CAISDLAGHGQYF. CDR3 bases: TGTGCCATCAGTGATTTAGCGGGTCATGGGCAGTACTTC.

As to this clone: The sample carries other DNA sequences with the same CDR3. As DNA, the CDR3 is TGCGCCAGCAGCTTGTCCCCAGGGTACGAGCAGTACTTC. The encoded protein is CASSLSPGYEQYF. V and J are TRBV5-1 and TRBJ2-7; D is possibly TRBD1 (5 bases). The V gene's germline CDR1 is SGHRS and CDR2 YFSETQ. V was pared by 1 base and J by 4 bases, with 9 bases between. The CDR3 is 13 residues long.

The gene calls are TRBV7-3 and TRBJ2-3, with D possibly TRBD1 on 5 matching bases. The CDR3 consists of 16 residues. CDR1 and CDR2 (germline): SGHTA, FQGTGA. V was clipped by 5 bases and J by 2 bases, with 17 bases between them. CDR3 sequence (DNA): TGTGCCAGCAGCCCTACAGGTCTTTACCCCACAGATACGCAGTATTTT. Protein sequence: CASSPTGLYPTDTQYF.

This chain joins TRBV2 and TRBJ2-1; 16 bases are a match to TRBD2. Germline values: CDR1 SNHLY, CDR2 FYNNEI. The CDR3 spans 15 residues. The CDR3 is CALHPGTSGRDEQFF. The CDR3 DNA reads TGTGCACTCCACCCCGGGACTAGCGGGAGGGATGAGCAGTTCTTC.

In DNA, the CDR3 is TGTGCCAGCAGCAAAAGCCCAGGGTTCTATAGCGGCTACACCTTC. It codes for CASSKSPGFYSGYTF. The rearrangement uses TRBV21-1 and TRBJ1-2; the table's D call, TRBD1, was not checked against the DNA. TRBV21-1 is annotated as a pseudogene. The CDR3 covers 15 residues.

DNA of the CDR3: TGTGCCAGCAGTATCCAGGATACGCAGTATTTT. Its translation is CASSIQDTQYF. The rearrangement links TRBV6-6 to TRBJ2-3, with no clear D. Germline V gene sequence: CDR1 MNHNY, CDR2 SVGAGI (reference sequence). Trimming left V 5 bases short and J 6 bases short, with 6 bases between. The CDR3 has 11 amino acids.

The chain uses TRBV28 and TRBJ2-7; 9 nucleotides align to TRBD2. V shed 10 bases and J 7 bases; nucleotides not matched to a gene: 14. The CDR3 length is 14 residues. CDR1 is MDHEN, CDR2 SYDVKM, per germline. The CDR3 region is CATGGLAGPGEQYF. In nucleotides, the CDR3 is TGTGCCACGGGGGGCCTAGCGGGGCCGGGTGAGCAGTACTTC. The variable domain in full, with the rest retrieved from reference TRBV28 and TRBJ2-7, is DVKVTQSSRYLVKRTGEKVFLECVQDMDHENMFWYRQDPGLGLRLIYFSYDVKMKEKGDIPEGYSVSREKKERFSLILESASTNQTSMYLCATGGLAGPGEQYFGPGTRLTVT.

For this clone: This sample includes further DNA sequences coding for the same CDR3. This sequence joins TRBV9 and TRBJ1-1, with D perhaps TRBD1 (6 bases). The CDR3 runs to 14 residues. The V end was cut by 3 bases, the J end by 0 bases, with 9 bases between. The germline CDR1 and CDR2 sequences are SGDLS and YYNGEE. For the CDR3, the DNA is TGTGCCAGCAGCGCGGACAGCATGAACACTGAAGCTTTCTTT. It encodes CASSADSMNTEAFF.

Here the CDR3 DNA reads TGTGCCAGCAGCTTAGCGGAGGCTAGCGGTGTGGAGACCCAGTACTTC. This gives the protein CASSLAEASGVETQYF. V usage is TRBV7-6 and J usage is TRBJ2-5, with 7 bases lining up with TRBD2. Germline assignment: CDR1 SGHVS and CDR2 FNYEAQ. J gave up 5 bases and V 0 bases, and 9 bases lay outside the gene matches. The CDR3 runs 16 residues.

This chain connects TRBV13 to TRBJ2-1, with D tentatively TRBD1 or TRBD2 (5 bases each). The CDR3 covers 14 residues. Looked up from germline, CDR1 is PRHDT and CDR2 is FYEKMQ (reference sequence). The V and J ends lost 3 bases and 4 bases respectively, with 10 bases between them. The CDR3, as DNA: TGTGCCAGCAGCTTGGGGGAGCGGTACAATGAGCAGTTCTTC. Protein product: CASSLGERYNEQFF.

The chain couples TRBV9 to TRBJ2-3, with unresolved D. The germline V and J ends were trimmed by 0 bases and 2 bases, with 7 bases remaining between them. Germline-derived CDR1 and CDR2 are SGDLS and YYNGEE. The CDR3 sequence is 14 residues long. The CDR3 spells CASSVGVTTDTQYF. The CDR3 coding sequence is TGTGCCAGCAGCGTAGGGGTTACCACAGATACGCAGTATTTT.